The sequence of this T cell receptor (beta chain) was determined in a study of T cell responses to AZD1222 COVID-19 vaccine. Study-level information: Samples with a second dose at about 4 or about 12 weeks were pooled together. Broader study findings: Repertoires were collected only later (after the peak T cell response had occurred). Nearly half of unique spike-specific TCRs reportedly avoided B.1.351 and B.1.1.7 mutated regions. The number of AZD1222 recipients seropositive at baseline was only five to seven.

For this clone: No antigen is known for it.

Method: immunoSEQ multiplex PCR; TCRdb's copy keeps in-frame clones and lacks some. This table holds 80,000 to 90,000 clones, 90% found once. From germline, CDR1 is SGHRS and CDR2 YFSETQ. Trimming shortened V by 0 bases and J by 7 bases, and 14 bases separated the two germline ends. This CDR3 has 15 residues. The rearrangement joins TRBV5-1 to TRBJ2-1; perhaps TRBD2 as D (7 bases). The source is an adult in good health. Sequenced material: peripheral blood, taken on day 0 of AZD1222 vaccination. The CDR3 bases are TGCGCCAGCAGCTTGGTGCTCGGGGGGCGGAATGAGCAGTTCTTC. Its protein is CASSLVLGGRNEQFF.